The 26 T cell receptor beta chains below all came from one sample that was sequenced in a study of blood T cells in healthy people across ages. A second PCR, run for about 7 to 12 cycles, used a sample-barcoded 5' primer plus a J-beta primer mix. TCRdb re-called the 5' RACE reads with MiXCR, one entry per CDR3 protein. The data contain about a million distinct CDR3 sequences, around 54% of them seen just once; the ten biggest clones take up about 21%. The sequenced sample consisted of blood. All receptors come from a woman in her sixties or seventies in good health.

This clonotype showed up just a few times. The chain has TRBV4-1 and TRBJ1-2; D gene unclear. Germline V gene lookup returns CDR1 MGHRA and CDR2 YSYEKL. V was shortened by 1 base and J by 4 bases, with 16 bases between the two germline ends. CDR3 length: 16 amino acids. The CDR3 coding sequence is TGCGCCAGCAGCCAAGTGGTGGTTGTCGGGTCCTATGGCTACACCTTC. Amino acid sequence: CASSQVVVVGSYGYTF.

This clonotype was found a few times. This chain uses TRBV6-2 or TRBV6-3 with TRBJ2-1, with 8 bases fitting TRBD2. CDR3 length: 14 residues. Germline V gene data show CDR1 as MNHEY and CDR2 as SVGEGT. Losses at the gene ends were 10 bases for V and 0 bases for J; bases not matched to a gene: 5. The CDR3 loop reads CATRGGSSYNEQFF. CDR3 DNA: TGTGCCACCCGGGGGGGGAGCTCCTACAATGAGCAGTTCTTC.

This chain links TRBV7-7 with TRBJ2-7; TRBD2 agrees at 8 bases. This CDR3 comprises 15 residues. The germline CDR1 and CDR2 sequences are SSHAT and FNYEAQ (reference sequence). Trimming cost V 5 bases and J 7 bases; bases outside gene matches: 13. The DNA for the CDR3 is TGTGCCAGCAGCCAAAGACTAGCGACCACCAATGAGCAGTACTTC. As protein: CASSQRLATTNEQYF.

As regards this clonotype: A much larger clone differs by one base, so this may be a read error. The rearrangement joins TRBV3-1 to TRBJ2-3; D is unclear. In germline, CDR1 is LGHDT, CDR2 YNNKEL (reference sequence). The CDR3 runs to 12 residues. The germline V and J ends were trimmed by 5 bases and 2 bases, with 5 bases remaining between them. DNA of the CDR3: TGTGCCAGCAGCGTTATCACAGATACGCAGTATTTT. Its protein product is CASSVITDTQYF.

J is TRBJ2-6 and V is TRBV6-2 or TRBV6-3; tentative D call: TRBD2 (5 bases). CDR3 length equals 14 residues. In germline, CDR1 is MNHEY, CDR2 SVGEGT. V lost 6 bases, J lost 4 bases, and 10 bases lay in between. CDR3 residues: CASREVKGANVLTF. As DNA, the CDR3 is TGTGCCAGCAGGGAGGTGAAAGGGGCCAACGTCCTGACTTTC.

This chain links TRBV7-9 with TRBJ1-4, with D unresolved. The CDR3 runs to 13 residues. Looked up from germline, CDR1 is SEHNR and CDR2 is FQNEAQ (reference sequence). Trimming removed 7 bases from V and 0 bases from J, with 6 bases in between. CDR3 in DNA: TGTGCCAGCACATATGCAACTAATGAAAAACTGTTTTTT. Amino acids: CASTYATNEKLFF.

V usage is TRBV20-1 and J usage is TRBJ2-7, with 10 bases lining up with TRBD1. This CDR3 is 13 amino acids long. CDR1 and CDR2 (germline): DFQATT, SNEGSKA (reference sequence). The CDR3 DNA sequence: TGCAGCGTCCCCCGGGACAGGGGATACGAGCAGTACTTC. This encodes CSVPRDRGYEQYF.

The CDR3 nucleotides are TGCGCCAGCAGCTTGTTTAACCCTGTAGGTGAGCAGTTCTTC. Residues: CASSLFNPVGEQFF. The V and J genes are TRBV5-1 and TRBJ2-1, with unresolved D. Germline V gene data show CDR1 as SGHRS and CDR2 as YFSETQ. The CDR3 length is 14 residues. The V end lost 1 base, the J end lost 9 bases, and 14 bases lay between the germline ends.

This chain joins TRBV6-2 or TRBV6-3 and TRBJ2-7; tentative D call: TRBD1 (5 bases). CDR3 length: 14 amino acids. Trimming took 6 bases from V and 6 from J, leaving 18 bases between them. Germline V gene sequence: CDR1 MNHEY, CDR2 SVGEGT. The CDR3, as DNA: TGTGCCAGCAGCTCGGCAGGGTCCTCGGCCGAGCAGTACTTC. Amino acids: CASSSAGSSAEQYF.

The chain joins TRBV6-6 to TRBJ2-7, with D uncertain. Trimming removed 8 bases from V and 5 bases from J, with 10 bases in between. The V gene's germline CDR1 is MNHNY and CDR2 SVGAGI (reference sequence). The CDR3 extends over 11 amino acids. DNA for the CDR3: TGTGCCAGCGTGGCTCTCCACGAGCAGTACTTC. Translating gives CASVALHEQYF.

This clonotype has more than one count but fewer than ten. V gene TRBV4-1 combines with J gene TRBJ2-1; no definite D call. V was shortened by 0 bases and J by 0 bases, with 9 bases between the two germline ends. Germline assignment: CDR1 MGHRA and CDR2 YSYEKL. The CDR3 covers 16 residues. CDR3 DNA sequence: TGCGCCAGCAGCCAAGACCCACTGAACTCCTACAATGAGCAGTTCTTC. Amino acid sequence: CASSQDPLNSYNEQFF.

This clonotype was found many times. The genes are TRBV6-5 and TRBJ2-7; D might be TRBD2 (5 bases). CDR1 is MNHEY and CDR2 is SVGAGI in the germline V gene. With 7 bases removed from V and 7 bases from J, the gap between germline ends came to 11 bases. This CDR3 has 11 residues. CDR3 loop: CASTRSGEQYF. The CDR3 DNA is TGTGCCAGCACCCGCTCGGGGGAGCAGTACTTC.

In regard to this clonotype: One end of the junction does not line up with germline, which may come from a read error. This chain links TRBV7-6 with TRBJ2-4; 9 bases line up with TRBD2. This CDR3 region has 14 residues. In germline, CDR1 is SGHVS, CDR2 FNYEAQ. The CDR3 loop is CASSYVAGDHEQHF. The CDR3 DNA reads TGTGCCAGCAGTTACGTAGCGGGAGATCACGAGCAGCACTTC.

This clonotype is a singleton in its sample. The rearrangement uses TRBV7-2 and TRBJ2-2, with D unresolved. CDR3 length: 16 residues. The germline V and J ends were trimmed by 1 base and 2 bases, with 11 bases remaining between them. CDR1 is SGHTA and CDR2 is FQGNSA in the germline V gene. CDR3 nucleotide sequence: TGTGCCAGCAGCTTAGTAGAACTAACCAACACCGGGGAGCTGTTTTTT. Translation gives CASSLVELTNTGELFF.

For this clonotype: Germline is not matched at one junction end, which may reflect a read error. This sequence joins TRBV27 and TRBJ2-1; no reliable D call. CDR3 size: 12 residues. Germline V gene data show CDR1 as MNHEY and CDR2 as SMNVEV (reference sequence). The CDR3 here is CAGSFGNNEQFF. The CDR3 DNA sequence: TGTGCCGGCAGTTTCGGCAACAATGAGCAGTTCTTC.

There are a few counts of this clonotype. V usage is TRBV29-1 and J usage is TRBJ2-1, with D perhaps assigned TRBD1 or TRBD2 (5 bases each). V was clipped by 4 bases and J by 1 base, with 14 bases between them. Germline V gene data show CDR1 as SQVTM and CDR2 as ANQGSEA. There are 15 residues in the CDR3. The CDR3 here is CSVVIIGASYNEQFF. In nucleotides, the CDR3 is TGCAGCGTTGTAATTATCGGGGCTTCCTACAATGAGCAGTTCTTC.

The chain couples TRBV4-3 to TRBJ2-7; perhaps TRBD2 as D (5 bases). Germline CDR1 and CDR2: LGHNA and YSLEER. The CDR3 is 17 residues long. The ends were cut back, 4 bases at V and 3 bases at J, with 22 bases in the middle. The CDR3 sequence: CASSPTTAADKGYEQYF. The CDR3 nucleotides read TGCGCCAGCAGCCCGACCACGGCAGCGGATAAGGGCTACGAGCAGTACTTC.

The V and J genes are TRBV27 and TRBJ2-7; 9 nucleotides agree with TRBD1. The CDR3 is made up of 15 amino acids. In germline, CDR1 is MNHEY, CDR2 SMNVEV (reference sequence). V trimming: 5 bases; J trimming: 1 base; junction bases outside the gene matches: 6. This CDR3 reads CASSRLGQGSYEQYF. CDR3 DNA sequence: TGTGCCAGCAGTAGACTGGGACAGGGATCCTACGAGCAGTACTTC.

The gene calls are TRBV6-2 or TRBV6-3 and TRBJ2-5; possibly TRBD1 or TRBD2 for D (5 bases each). Deletions cut 0 bases from V and 4 bases from J, with 12 bases between. The CDR3 has 15 amino acids. Germline V gene lookup returns CDR1 MNHEY and CDR2 SVGEGT. In nucleotides, the CDR3 is TGTGCCAGCAGTTACTCGGGGGAGAGGGGAGAGACCCAGTACTTC. It specifies CASSYSGERGETQYF.

The CDR3 spells CASSLDDNEKLFF. CDR3 coding DNA: TGCGCCAGCAGCTTGGACGATAATGAAAAACTGTTTTTT. The chain uses TRBV5-1 and TRBJ1-4; D gene uncertain. Between the trimmed V and J ends, which lost 0 bases and 4 bases, there was a span of 4 bases. This CDR3 contains 13 residues. Germline V CDR1 and CDR2: SGHRS, YFSETQ. The variable domain in full, with the rest retrieved from reference TRBV5-1 and TRBJ1-4, is KAGVTQTPRYLIKTRGQQVTLSCSPISGHRSVSWYQQTPGQGLQFLFEYFSETQRNKGNFPGRFSGRQFSNSRSEMNVSTLELGDSALYLCASSLDDNEKLFFGSGTQLSVL.

The DNA of the CDR3 is TGTGCCAGCAGTTTACGATCCCAAGCCTACGAGCAGTACTTC. It encodes CASSLRSQAYEQYF. The chain couples TRBV28 to TRBJ2-7; no reliable D call. The CDR3 extends over 14 amino acids. In germline, CDR1 is MDHEN, CDR2 SYDVKM. V was trimmed by 2 bases and J by 2 bases, leaving 10 bases between them. Full variable domain (missing parts from reference TRBV28 and TRBJ2-7): DVKVTQSSRYLVKRTGEKVFLECVQDMDHENMFWYRQDPGLGLRLIYFSYDVKMKEKGDIPEGYSVSREKKERFSLILESASTNQTSMYLCASSLRSQAYEQYFGPGTRLTVT.

This clonotype was seen at least ten times. The J gene is TRBJ2-7, the V gene TRBV28; TRBD2 agrees at 7 bases. This CDR3 is 14 amino acids long. Germline values: CDR1 MDHEN, CDR2 SYDVKM. The junction had 3 bases not matched to a gene; V was cut back by 3 bases and J by 1 base. Here the CDR3 DNA reads TGTGCCAGCAGTTTTAGCGGGCCATCCTACGAGCAGTACTTC. Protein sequence: CASSFSGPSYEQYF. Full variable domain (rest looked up from reference TRBV28 and TRBJ2-7): DVKVTQSSRYLVKRTGEKVFLECVQDMDHENMFWYRQDPGLGLRLIYFSYDVKMKEKGDIPEGYSVSREKKERFSLILESASTNQTSMYLCASSFSGPSYEQYFGPGTRLTVT.

This clonotype occurred once. This chain links TRBV15 with TRBJ2-3; D perhaps matches TRBD1 (5 bases). The CDR3 covers 15 residues. CDR1 is LNHNV and CDR2 is YYDKDF in the germline V gene (reference sequence). Deletions cut 5 bases from V and 1 base from J, with 13 bases between. The CDR3 sequence is CATSGFRVGTDTQYF. The CDR3 DNA reads TGTGCCACCAGCGGTTTCAGGGTTGGCACAGATACGCAGTATTTT.

The genes are TRBV6-5 and TRBJ2-1; no clear D gene. There are 15 residues in the CDR3. CDR1 is MNHEY, CDR2 SVGAGI, per germline. Trimming took 6 bases from V and 0 from J, leaving 12 bases between them. The CDR3 coding sequence is TGTGCCAGCAGAAGATGGCCGAACTCCTACAATGAGCAGTTCTTC. Translated, it gives CASRRWPNSYNEQFF.

V and J are TRBV4-1 and TRBJ2-5; D tentatively fits TRBD1 or TRBD2 (5 bases each). The CDR3 has 14 amino acids. Germline V CDR1 and CDR2: MGHRA, YSYEKL. V shed 6 bases and J shed 11 bases, with 22 bases lying between them. The CDR3, as DNA: TGCGCCAGCAGGTTAGAGGGACCAATCGCTGAGCAGTACTTC. This encodes CASRLEGPIAEQYF.

This chain uses TRBV28 with TRBJ2-7; the D gene is possibly TRBD2 (6 bases). With 7 bases removed from V and 7 bases from J, the gap between germline ends came to 17 bases. Germline V gene lookup returns CDR1 MDHEN and CDR2 SYDVKM. This CDR3 is built from 13 residues. The CDR3 bases are TGTGCCAGCACCCGAGGAGGGTTGGGGGAGCAGTACTTC. Encoded protein: CASTRGGLGEQYF. Based on the CDR3 plus reference TRBV28 and TRBJ2-7, the full variable domain is DVKVTQSSRYLVKRTGEKVFLECVQDMDHENMFWYRQDPGLGLRLIYFSYDVKMKEKGDIPEGYSVSREKKERFSLILESASTNQTSMYLCASTRGGLGEQYFGPGTRLTVT.